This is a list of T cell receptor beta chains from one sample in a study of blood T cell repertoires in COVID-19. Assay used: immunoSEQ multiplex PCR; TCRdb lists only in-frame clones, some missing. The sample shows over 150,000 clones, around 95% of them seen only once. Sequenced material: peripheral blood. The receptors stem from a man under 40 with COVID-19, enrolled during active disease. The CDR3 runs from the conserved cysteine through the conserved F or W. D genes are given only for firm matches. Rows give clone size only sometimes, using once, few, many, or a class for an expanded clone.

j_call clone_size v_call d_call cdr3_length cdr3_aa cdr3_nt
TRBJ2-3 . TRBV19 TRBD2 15 CASSGDSGVGDTQYF TGTGCCAGTAGTGGGGATAGCGGGGTTGGAGATACGCAGTATTTT
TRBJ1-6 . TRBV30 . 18 CAWTIDSPGSSYNSPLHF TGTGCCTGGACGATCGACTCTCCGGGGAGCTCCTATAATTCACCCCTCCACTTT
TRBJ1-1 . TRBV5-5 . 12 CAAGAMNTEAFF TGTGCCGCAGGGGCCATGAACACTGAAGCTTTCTTT
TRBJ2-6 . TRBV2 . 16 CASSERESLGANVLTF TGTGCCAGCAGTGAACGTGAGAGTCTGGGGGCCAACGTCCTGACTTTC
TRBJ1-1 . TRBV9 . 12 CASSNMNTEAFF TGTGCCAGCAGCAACATGAACACTGAAGCTTTCTTT
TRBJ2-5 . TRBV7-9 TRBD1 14 CASSRQGVQETQYF TGTGCCAGCAGCCGACAGGGGGTCCAAGAGACCCAGTACTTC
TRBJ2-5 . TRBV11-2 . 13 CASSLEGEETQYF TGTGCCAGCAGCTTAGAAGGGGAAGAGACCCAGTACTTC
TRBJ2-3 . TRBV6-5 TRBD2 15 CASGTGLAGVDTQYF TGTGCCAGCGGAACCGGACTAGCGGGTGTGGATACGCAGTATTTT
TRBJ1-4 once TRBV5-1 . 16 CASSLGLSGFNEKLFF TGCGCCAGCAGCTTGGGCCTTTCGGGATTCAATGAAAAACTGTTTTTT
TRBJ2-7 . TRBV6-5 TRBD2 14 CASSRTSGGYEQYF TGTGCCAGCAGTAGGACTAGCGGGGGCTACGAGCAGTACTTC
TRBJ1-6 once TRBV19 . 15 CASVQGPSPTSPLHF TGTGCCAGTGTTCAGGGTCCTTCGCCGACTTCACCCCTCCACTTT
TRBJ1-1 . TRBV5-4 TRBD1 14 CASSRQGANTEAFF TGTGCCAGCAGCAGACAGGGGGCGAACACTGAAGCTTTCTTT
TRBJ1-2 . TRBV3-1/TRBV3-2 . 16 CASSSPRGTGDYGYTF TGTGCCAGCTCCTCGCCGCGGGGGACTGGGGACTATGGCTACACCTTC
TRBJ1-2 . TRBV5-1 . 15 CASCALEQGNYGYTF TGCGCCAGCTGTGCTCTTGAACAGGGCAACTATGGCTACACCTTC
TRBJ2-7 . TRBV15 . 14 CATSRAQGSYEQYF TGTGCCACCAGCAGAGCCCAGGGGTCCTACGAGCAGTACTTC
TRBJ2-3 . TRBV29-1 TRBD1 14 CSVDDRASTDTQYF TGCAGCGTTGACGACAGGGCAAGCACAGATACGCAGTATTTT
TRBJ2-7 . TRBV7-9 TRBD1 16 CASSLEGTGGGYEQYF TGTGCCAGCAGCTTAGAGGGGACAGGGGGCGGCTACGAGCAGTACTTC
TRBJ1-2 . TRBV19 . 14 CASSIAQANYGYTF TGTGCCAGTAGTATAGCGCAGGCTAACTATGGCTACACCTTC
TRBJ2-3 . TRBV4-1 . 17 CASSQDRAGFSTDTQYF TGCGCCAGCAGCCAAGATCGGGCGGGCTTTAGCACAGATACGCAGTATTTT